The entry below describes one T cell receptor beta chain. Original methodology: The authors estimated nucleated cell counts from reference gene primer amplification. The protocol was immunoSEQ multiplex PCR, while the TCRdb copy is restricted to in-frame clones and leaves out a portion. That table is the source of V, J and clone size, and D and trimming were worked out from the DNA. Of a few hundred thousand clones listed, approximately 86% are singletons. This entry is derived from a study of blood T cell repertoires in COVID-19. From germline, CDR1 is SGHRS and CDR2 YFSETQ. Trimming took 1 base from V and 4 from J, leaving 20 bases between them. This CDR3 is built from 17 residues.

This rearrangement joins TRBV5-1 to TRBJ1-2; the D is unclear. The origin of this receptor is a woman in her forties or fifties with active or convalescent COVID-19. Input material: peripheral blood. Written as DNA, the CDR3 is TGCGCCAGCAGCTTGCGAGGGCAGGAGCTTCCCGGCTATGGCTACACCTTC. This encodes CASSLRGQELPGYGYTF.